This is a list of T cell receptor beta chains from one sample in a study of blood T cell repertoires in COVID-19. This table comes from immunoSEQ multiplex PCR, and its TCRdb copy is limited to in-frame clones, with some not included. In the table there are 180,000 or so clones, approximately 85% of which are singletons. Sample: peripheral blood. The receptors were gathered from a woman older than 75 with acute or convalescent COVID-19. CDR3s leave out the opening cysteine and the closing phenylalanine or tryptophan. A D gene is named only where the DNA matches it firmly. Clone size is shown for a subset of rows, as once, few, many or a class of expanded clone.

CDR3,size,D,V,J
ASSLASGSPGPLH,NA,NA,TRBV7-9,TRBJ1-6
ASSALLAGGNKNIQY,NA,TRBD2,TRBV9,TRBJ2-4
ASSLGQGSTDTQY,NA,TRBD1,TRBV5-1,TRBJ2-3
ASSTRDSEAF,NA,TRBD1,TRBV18,TRBJ1-1
ASSPAPGANTEAF,NA,NA,TRBV6-6,TRBJ1-1
ASREAGFGNEKLF,NA,NA,TRBV5-1,TRBJ1-4
ASSQDPGGRSYEQY,NA,TRBD1,TRBV4-2,TRBJ2-7
SVGTGPNTEAF,NA,TRBD1,TRBV29-1,TRBJ1-1
ASSQGAQQY,once,NA,TRBV3-1/TRBV3-2,TRBJ2-7
ASRSSYMNTEAF,once,NA,TRBV6-5,TRBJ1-1
ASALSRSHEQY,NA,NA,TRBV7-6,TRBJ2-7
ASSSSGGAWQETQY,NA,TRBD2,TRBV7-2,TRBJ2-5
ASRPMGHEAF,few,NA,TRBV28,TRBJ1-1
ASSSSQGTGELF,NA,NA,TRBV18,TRBJ2-2
ASNRENNSPLH,once,NA,TRBV6-5,TRBJ1-6
ASSLRVRSTEAF,NA,NA,TRBV28,TRBJ1-1
ASSDRGSPTDTQY,NA,NA,TRBV6-1,TRBJ2-3
ASSLRGGLADKLGTQY,NA,NA,TRBV27,TRBJ2-5
ASSFQTGGKTEAF,NA,TRBD1,TRBV5-1,TRBJ1-1
ASRGPGPNTGELF,NA,NA,TRBV6-4,TRBJ2-2
ASSQREADTQY,NA,NA,TRBV3-1/TRBV3-2,TRBJ2-3
ASSLAGGTQY,NA,TRBD1,TRBV11-2,TRBJ2-3
ASSQDHGFEQY,few,NA,TRBV3-1/TRBV3-2,TRBJ2-7
ASGLATASSYNEQF,once,TRBD2,TRBV19,TRBJ2-1
ASSPNSGGAEETQY,once,TRBD2,TRBV3-1/TRBV3-2,TRBJ2-5
AWSGDRYEQY,NA,TRBD1,TRBV30,TRBJ2-7
ASSPPEPPYGYT,NA,NA,TRBV18,TRBJ1-2
ATVKTGGHGYT,NA,TRBD1,TRBV10-3,TRBJ1-2
ASSLGLAGGPGQETQY,NA,TRBD2,TRBV5-1,TRBJ2-5
ASSVASGASGSYEQY,NA,TRBD2,TRBV9,TRBJ2-7
ASSFPGTRMAYGYT,NA,NA,TRBV19,TRBJ1-2
ASSRGEPGLAGNEQF,NA,NA,TRBV27,TRBJ2-1
ASSYIIPIGAGPFSYEQY,NA,NA,TRBV19,TRBJ2-7
ASSQETSGGRANVLT,NA,TRBD2,TRBV4-3,TRBJ2-6
ASSLGDRGNTGELF,NA,TRBD1,TRBV7-9,TRBJ2-2
AWSAALNTEAF,NA,NA,TRBV30,TRBJ1-1
ASSTQGMGKAF,NA,NA,TRBV7-9,TRBJ1-1
ASSLDLAGGVAQY,NA,TRBD2,TRBV7-2,TRBJ2-3
ASRPGGGSSYEQY,NA,TRBD2,TRBV7-2,TRBJ2-7
ASSLHRDTEAF,NA,NA,TRBV7-3,TRBJ1-1
ASSPWTGAYGYT,NA,TRBD1,TRBV5-6,TRBJ1-2
ASSLGGGNQPQH,NA,NA,TRBV7-3,TRBJ1-5
AISGYQQGQRDNEQF,NA,TRBD1,TRBV10-3,TRBJ2-1
ASSPPSGGTDTQY,NA,TRBD2,TRBV19,TRBJ2-3
ASSLVTSKSEQY,NA,NA,TRBV5-1,TRBJ2-7
ASSGLAGYYNEQF,NA,TRBD2,TRBV3-1/TRBV3-2,TRBJ2-1
ASSFLPGQPQH,NA,NA,TRBV5-5,TRBJ1-5
ASTHRRDTEAF,once,NA,TRBV19,TRBJ1-1
ASSWAGAYNEQF,NA,TRBD2,TRBV11-2,TRBJ2-1
ASADPGQGHGGRTQH,NA,TRBD1,TRBV18,TRBJ1-5
ASSIRRNYGYT,NA,NA,TRBV19,TRBJ1-2
ASSLGLGQY,NA,NA,TRBV12-3/TRBV12-4,TRBJ1-2
ASSQDTGSSTDTQY,NA,NA,TRBV4-3,TRBJ2-3
ASSTGTSGAHTQY,NA,TRBD2,TRBV18,TRBJ2-3
ASRVQRGGVDTQY,NA,TRBD2,TRBV7-2,TRBJ2-3
ASSQDRAGTRGAF,NA,NA,TRBV4-1,TRBJ1-1
ASSYQGTGYT,NA,NA,TRBV6-5,TRBJ1-2
ASSADRGWTQY,NA,TRBD1,TRBV12-3/TRBV12-4,TRBJ2-5
ASSLVFFQGQGYEQY,NA,TRBD1,TRBV7-2,TRBJ2-7
ASSVVLAAEAF,NA,NA,TRBV9,TRBJ1-1